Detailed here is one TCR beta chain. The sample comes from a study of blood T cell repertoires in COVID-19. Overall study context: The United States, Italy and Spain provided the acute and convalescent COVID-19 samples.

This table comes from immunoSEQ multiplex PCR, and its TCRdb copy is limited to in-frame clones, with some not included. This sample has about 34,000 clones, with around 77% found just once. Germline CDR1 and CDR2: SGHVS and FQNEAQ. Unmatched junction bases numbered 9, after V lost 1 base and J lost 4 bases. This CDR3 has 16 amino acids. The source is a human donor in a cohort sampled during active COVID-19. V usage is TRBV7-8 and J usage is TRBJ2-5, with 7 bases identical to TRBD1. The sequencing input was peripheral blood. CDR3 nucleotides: TGTGCCAGCAGCTTAGTTGTGACAGGGAAGGGAGAGACCCAGTACTTC. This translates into CASSLVVTGKGETQYF.